Listed below are T cell receptor beta chains from one sample, sequenced in a study of shared clonotypes between healthy human individuals. Clones were read by immunoSEQ multiplex PCR, and TCRdb kept only the in-frame ones, dropping some. The profile shows approximately 2,300,000 clones, roughly 90% of them singletons. Sequenced sample: naive CD4+ T cells from PBMCs. These receptors all stem from a man aged 18 to 35 in good health. Some clones in this sample may be carry-over from other donors' samples. CDR3s include the opening cysteine and the closing phenylalanine or tryptophan. D genes are given only for firm matches. The listing skips clone size in some rows; elsewhere it reads once, few, many or a size class.

TRBJ1-2	.	.	TRBV7-2	CASSLVATQYGYTF	TGTGCCAGCAGCTTAGTGGCGACCCAATATGGCTACACCTTC
TRBJ2-5	.	.	TRBV5-1	CASSFQGTAQETQYF	TGCGCCAGCAGCTTTCAAGGGACGGCGCAGGAGACCCAGTACTTC
TRBJ1-5	.	.	TRBV25-1	CASHRDIYQPQHF	TGTGCCAGCCACCGGGACATCTATCAGCCCCAGCATTTT
TRBJ2-7	.	.	TRBV28	CASRPLIRDALYEQYF	TGTGCCAGCAGGCCCCTCATCCGGGACGCCCTGTACGAGCAGTACTTC
TRBJ2-1	.	.	TRBV27	CASLDVIGTNGPFDPNEQFF	TGTGCTTCGCTCGACGTAATTGGGACAAATGGCCCCTTTGACCCCAATGAGCAGTTCTTC
TRBJ2-2	.	.	TRBV11-2	CASSLVPGEAGELFF	TGTGCCAGCAGCTTAGTGCCGGGAGAGGCCGGGGAGCTGTTTTTT
TRBJ2-7	.	TRBD2	TRBV11-3	CASSLGGGGRAEQYF	TGTGCCAGCAGCTTAGGAGGTGGCGGGAGAGCCGAGCAGTACTTC
TRBJ2-5	.	.	TRBV27	CASSLGDEQYF	TGTGCCAGCAGTTTGGGGGATGAGCAGTACTTC
TRBJ1-2	.	TRBD1	TRBV12-5	CASGLILGQGPTNGGYTF	TGTGCTAGTGGTTTGATACTGGGACAGGGTCCAACCAACGGTGGCTACACCTTC
TRBJ2-1	.	TRBD2	TRBV14	CASSQLAGGPGEQFF	TGTGCCAGCAGCCAGCTAGCGGGAGGGCCCGGGGAGCAGTTCTTC
TRBJ1-4	.	.	TRBV11-1	CASRGPRSGFRLFF	TGTGCCAGCAGGGGGCCGCGGTCGGGTTTTCGACTGTTTTTT
TRBJ1-5	.	.	TRBV5-6	CASSLWGAQVIQPQHF	TGTGCCAGCAGCTTGTGGGGGGCGCAGGTCATTCAGCCCCAGCATTTT
TRBJ2-7	.	TRBD2	TRBV27	CASSLLGPPGLAATEQYF	TGTGCCAGCAGTTTACTTGGGCCTCCGGGACTAGCGGCAACAGAGCAGTACTTC
TRBJ2-7	.	TRBD1	TRBV27	CASKGTGYYEQYF	TGTGCCAGCAAGGGGACAGGTTACTACGAGCAGTACTTC
TRBJ1-1	once	TRBD1	TRBV19	CASSIRTGDEAFF	TGTGCCAGTAGTATACGGACAGGGGACGAAGCTTTCTTT
TRBJ1-2	.	TRBD1	TRBV5-1	CASSPDRPNYGYTF	TGCGCCAGCAGCCCGGACAGGCCAAACTATGGCTACACCTTC
TRBJ2-7	.	.	TRBV30	CAWSVLAYEQYF	TGTGCCTGGAGTGTTCTCGCATACGAGCAGTACTTC
TRBJ2-7	.	.	TRBV27	CASSLYGDHLREQYF	TGTGCCAGCAGTTTATATGGGGACCATCTACGGGAGCAGTACTTC
TRBJ1-1	few	.	TRBV19	CASKRGLTEAFF	TGTGCCAGTAAACGGGGACTGACCGAAGCTTTCTTT
TRBJ1-3	.	.	TRBV5-6	CASRVMRGSGNTIYF	TGTGCCAGCAGGGTTATGAGGGGGAGCGGAAACACCATATATTTT
TRBJ1-2	.	TRBD1	TRBV4-3	CASSQEGQGANYGYTF	TGCGCCAGCAGCCAAGAAGGGCAGGGGGCAAATTATGGCTACACCTTC
TRBJ2-5	.	TRBD1	TRBV11-2	CASSLETGGEETQYF	TGTGCCAGCAGCTTAGAGACAGGGGGAGAAGAGACCCAGTACTTC
TRBJ1-1	.	.	TRBV19	CASRRETLNTEAFF	TGTGCCAGTAGGAGGGAGACCCTGAACACTGAAGCTTTCTTT
TRBJ2-1	.	.	TRBV9	CASSVEGQYNEQFF	TGTGCCAGCAGCGTAGAAGGCCAGTACAATGAGCAGTTCTTC
TRBJ2-7	.	TRBD1	TRBV5-1	CASSWGDRGHEQYF	TGCGCCAGCAGCTGGGGGGACAGGGGCCACGAGCAGTACTTC
TRBJ1-2	.	.	TRBV5-1	CASSLAGASANYGYTF	TGCGCCAGCAGCTTGGCTGGGGCTTCAGCTAACTATGGCTACACCTTC
TRBJ2-2	.	TRBD2	TRBV28	CASSSRLAGTGELFF	TGTGCCAGCAGTTCGAGACTAGCGGGGACCGGGGAGCTGTTTTTT
TRBJ2-3	.	TRBD2	TRBV5-1	CASSLRPAGGSRASTDTQYF	TGCGCCAGCAGCTTGCGTCCAGCGGGAGGTTCACGAGCTAGCACAGATACGCAGTATTTT
TRBJ2-7	.	.	TRBV6-6	CASSTGIRQHYEQYF	TGTGCCAGCAGTACGGGTATAAGACAACACTACGAGCAGTACTTC
TRBJ1-1	.	.	TRBV2	CATGGVMNTEAFF	TGTGCCACCGGGGGGGTAATGAACACTGAAGCTTTCTTT
TRBJ1-2	.	.	TRBV6-4	CASSDSGAGDGYTF	TGTGCCAGCAGTGACTCGGGGGCGGGCGATGGCTACACCTTC
TRBJ2-3	.	TRBD2	TRBV2	CASTRGVWEGTDTQYF	TGTGCCAGCACCCGAGGGGTGTGGGAGGGAACAGATACGCAGTATTTT
TRBJ1-1	.	TRBD1	TRBV7-9	CASSPHRGLVRVEAFF	TGTGCCAGCAGCCCCCACAGGGGGCTAGTTAGGGTTGAAGCTTTCTTT
TRBJ2-7	.	TRBD2	TRBV7-9	CASSLGTSGDEQYF	TGTGCCAGCAGCCTAGGGACTAGCGGCGACGAGCAGTACTTC